Listed below are T cell receptor beta chains from one sample, sequenced in a study of T cell repertoires in cytomegalovirus infection. From the reads, TCRdb called clonotypes with MiXCR, one entry per CDR3 protein. Counted here are 110,000 to 150,000 distinct CDR3 sequences, 6.5% occurring once; the ten biggest clones make up about a sixth. The material sequenced was PBMCs. The source of these receptors is a human donor in good health (CMV status not recorded). Some clones in this sample may be carry-over from other donors' samples. Both conserved end residues are part of each CDR3. Each record gives: CDR3 protein, J gene, CDR3 length, V gene.

CASSLAGRNTEAFF TRBJ1-1 14 TRBV7-2
CASSFWASDAPLHF TRBJ1-6 14 TRBV7-2
CSARETGPTGELFF TRBJ2-2 14 TRBV20-1
CASSFASGGAGGELFF TRBJ2-2 16 TRBV7-2
CASSLAQVGDEQFF TRBJ2-1 14 TRBV7-2
CSVETPTNYGYTF TRBJ1-2 13 TRBV29-1
CASSLVGSTDTQYF TRBJ2-3 14 TRBV7-8
CAISRQGDNQPQHF TRBJ1-5 14 TRBV10-3
CASSQDTASRQTGELFF TRBJ2-2 17 TRBV4-3
CASSVGQQSYNEQFF TRBJ2-1 15 TRBV9
CASSLDFIGGPYF TRBJ2-5 13 TRBV7-2
CVSSLGANTGELFF TRBJ2-2 14 TRBV5-1
CASSLALDGTGVYGYTF TRBJ1-2 17 TRBV7-8
CASSQGPEAFF TRBJ1-1 11 TRBV14
CASSLYPGRMSEFF TRBJ2-1 14 TRBV7-9
CASSSGPWTGISGYTF TRBJ1-2 16 TRBV7-8